The next 32 T cell receptor beta chains were all read from a single sample in a study of a mutant IDH1 vaccine in newly diagnosed glioma (dated by TCRdb to the early 2020s). Read against the paper, the sample's time point label means: baseline, week 1 (first vaccination visit). The treatment or condition label, read with the paper, signifies: pre-vaccination baseline after standard-of-care therapy. Library creation used the immunoSEQ multiplex PCR assay. Here the immuneACCESS table is served through TCRdb, limited to in-frame sequences with V and J called. Missing clones are a known gap in these copies; in checked studies unresolved V genes cover under half, and the rest lacks a known reason. This sample is represented by 95,000 to 100,000 clones; roughly 90% of them were singletons. The ten largest clones add up to under 0.65% of the sample. This sample comprised PBMCs, obtained from a glioma patient treated with radiotherapy, temozolomide or both. Every receptor here comes from a woman aged 45 to 65 with glioma.

This clone was counted once. This same CDR3 is encoded by further DNA sequences in the sample. The chain employs TRBV28 and TRBJ1-2; tentatively, D is TRBD1 (5 bases). CDR3 length equals 13 residues. Trimming pared 2 bases from V and 4 bases from J, leaving 8 bases between. Germline V gene data show CDR1 as MDHEN and CDR2 as SYDVKM. The CDR3 region has the DNA TGTGCCAGCAGTTTACCTGACAGCTATGGCTACACCTTC. This codes for CASSLPDSYGYTF.

V is TRBV20-1 and J is TRBJ2-7, with a weak D call TRBD1 (6 bases). The CDR3 has 11 residues. Germline V gene sequence: CDR1 DFQATT, CDR2 SNEGSKA (reference sequence). Trimming took off 1 base at V and 6 bases at J, with 7 bases between the two ends. The CDR3 protein is CSARADSEQYF. CDR3 in DNA: TGCAGTGCTAGAGCGGACAGCGAGCAGTACTTC.

This clone was detected a few times. The chain couples TRBV5-1 to TRBJ2-7; D tentatively fits TRBD1 or TRBD2 (5 bases each). V lost 2 bases, J lost 6 bases, and 12 bases lay in between. Per germline, CDR1 SGHRS and CDR2 YFSETQ. This CDR3 is built from 13 residues. CDR3 region: CASSLTPGGEQYF. CDR3 DNA sequence: TGCGCCAGCAGCTTAACCCCTGGGGGCGAGCAGTACTTC. Complete variable domain (other parts from reference TRBV5-1 and TRBJ2-7): KAGVTQTPRYLIKTRGQQVTLSCSPISGHRSVSWYQQTPGQGLQFLFEYFSETQRNKGNFPGRFSGRQFSNSRSEMNVSTLELGDSALYLCASSLTPGGEQYFGPGTRLTVT.

Only one count was recorded for this clone. This chain joins TRBV9 and TRBJ2-3; 12 bases align to TRBD2. Per the germline V gene, CDR1 is SGDLS and CDR2 is YYNGEE. J lost 2 bases, V lost 6 bases, and 13 bases had no gene match. The CDR3 length is 18 residues. The CDR3 spells CASIHPSGRARNTDTQYF. CDR3 DNA: TGTGCCAGCATCCATCCTAGCGGGAGGGCCCGAAACACAGATACGCAGTATTTT.

This rearrangement joins TRBV28 to TRBJ2-7; perhaps TRBD1 as D (6 bases). The germline gives CDR1 MDHEN, CDR2 SYDVKM. The CDR3 length is 15 residues. Trimming shortened V by 3 bases and J by 9 bases, and 21 bases separated the two germline ends. The CDR3 sequence is CASSLADRIQGVQYF. The CDR3 DNA follows: TGTGCCAGCAGTTTGGCTGATCGCATACAGGGTGTGCAGTACTTC.

This clone occurred once. The J gene is TRBJ1-4, the V gene TRBV7-2; D is perhaps TRBD1 (6 bases). Germline loops: CDR1 SGHTA, CDR2 FQGNSA. This CDR3 has 13 residues. V lost 5 bases and J 4 bases, leaving 8 bases between the germline ends. Here the CDR3 DNA reads TGTGCCAGCAGCAGGGACATTAATGAAAAACTGTTTTTT. Its protein is CASSRDINEKLFF.

The J gene is TRBJ2-7, the V gene TRBV5-1; TRBD2 agrees at 15 bases. CDR1 is SGHRS and CDR2 is YFSETQ in the germline V gene. This CDR3 is built from 16 residues. V was pared by 3 bases and J by 1 base, with 2 bases of the junction left unmatched. Here the CDR3 reads CASSSGLAGGSYEQYF. The CDR3 bases are TGCGCCAGCAGCTCGGGACTAGCGGGAGGTTCCTACGAGCAGTACTTC.

This clone was detected once. The chain is built from TRBV7-2 and TRBJ1-3; possible D gene TRBD1, 5 bases. The CDR3 is 19 amino acids. The V and J ends lost 3 bases and 0 bases respectively, with 21 bases between them. Germline CDR1 and CDR2: SGHTA and FQGNSA. CDR3 region: CASSFSSIPGLYSGNTIYF. CDR3 DNA: TGTGCCAGCAGCTTCTCCTCTATCCCAGGGCTCTACTCTGGAAACACCATATATTTT.

The genes are TRBV4-1 and TRBJ2-5; D call uncertain. This CDR3 is built from 12 residues. V lost 6 bases and J lost 1, with 6 bases in between. Looked up from germline, CDR1 is MGHRA and CDR2 is YSYEKL. CDR3 in DNA: TGCGCCAGCAGTGGGGTCCAAGAGACCCAGTACTTC. Residues: CASSGVQETQYF.

V is TRBV25-1 and J is TRBJ1-4; D ambiguous. V lost 8 bases and J lost 3, with 13 bases in between. Germline lookup yields CDR1 MGHDK and CDR2 SYGVNS. The CDR3 is 14 residues long. CDR3 DNA sequence: TGTGCCAGCGGAGTGGGGATGGCTAATGAAAAACTGTTTTTT. Its protein is CASGVGMANEKLFF.

The V call is TRBV9, the J call TRBJ2-2, with a tentative D call TRBD2 (5 bases). Germline V lookup: CDR1 SGDLS, CDR2 YYNGEE. Trimming removed 2 bases from V and 3 bases from J, with 17 bases in between. The CDR3 length is 17 residues. This chain's CDR3 is CASSVNRESEDTGELFF. CDR3 in DNA: TGTGCCAGCAGCGTTAATAGGGAGTCGGAGGACACCGGGGAGCTGTTTTTT.

The chain carries TRBV5-4 and TRBJ2-5; TRBD2 aligns across 9 bases. Per the germline V gene, CDR1 is SGHNT and CDR2 is YYREEE (reference sequence). The CDR3 is 13 amino acids. V shed 3 bases, J shed 4 bases, and the junction held 1 base outside the gene matches. The CDR3 nucleotides read TGTGCCAGCAGCTCAGCGGGAGGAGAGACCCAGTACTTC. The encoded protein is CASSSAGGETQYF.

The chain couples TRBV6-5 to TRBJ2-7; the match to TRBD2 covers 8 bases. Germline V gene lookup returns CDR1 MNHEY and CDR2 SVGAGI. The CDR3 is 15 amino acids. Unmatched junction bases numbered 11, after V lost 5 bases and J lost 5 bases. CDR3 DNA sequence: TGTGCCAGCAGTCCTGCCGACGGGAGGGTACACGAGCAGTACTTC. Amino acid sequence: CASSPADGRVHEQYF.

The table lists this clone with a few counts. CDR3: CASRADSASLYGYTF. The CDR3 DNA sequence: TGTGCCAGCAGAGCCGACAGTGCCTCCCTCTATGGCTACACCTTC. The chain couples TRBV6-5 to TRBJ1-2; a possible D gene is TRBD1 (5 bases). Trimming removed 6 bases from V and 4 bases from J, with 18 bases in between. This CDR3 comprises 15 residues. Germline V CDR1 and CDR2: MNHEY, SVGAGI.

This clone was observed once. This chain joins TRBV19 and TRBJ2-2; D could derive from TRBD1 or TRBD2 (5 bases each). Germline CDR1 LNHDA, CDR2 SQIVND (reference sequence). CDR3 length: 14 residues. Trimming cost V 7 bases and J 3 bases, with 12 bases left between them. The CDR3 is CASTGEGYTGELFF. The CDR3 DNA sequence: TGTGCCAGTACGGGTGAGGGGTACACCGGGGAGCTGTTTTTT. Together with reference TRBV19 and TRBJ2-2, the CDR3 gives the full variable domain: DGGITQSPKYLFRKEGQNVTLSCEQNLNHDAMYWYRQDPGQGLRLIYYSQIVNDFQKGDIAEGYSVSREKKESFPLTVTSAQKNPTAFYLCASTGEGYTGELFFGEGSRLTVL.

With respect to this clone: One end of the junction is discordant with germline, which a read error may explain. The gene calls are TRBV15 and TRBJ1-1; a possible D gene is TRBD1 (6 bases). The CDR3 is 15 residues long. CDR1 and CDR2 from the germline V gene are LNHNV and YYDKDF (reference sequence). The CDR3 DNA is TGTGCCACCAGCAGAGATTCGGGCCGGGACACCGAAGCTTTCTTT. Amino acid sequence: CATSRDSGRDTEAFF.

The gene calls are TRBV4-1 and TRBJ1-1; perhaps TRBD1 as D (5 bases). The CDR3 covers 13 residues. V was pared by 1 base and J by 10 bases, with 13 bases between. Germline V CDR1 and CDR2: MGHRA, YSYEKL. The CDR3 loop is CASSQVGETRAFF. CDR3 nucleotide sequence: TGCGCCAGCAGCCAAGTGGGGGAGACCAGAGCTTTCTTT.

The chain carries TRBV19 and TRBJ2-3, with 7 nucleotides matching TRBD2. The CDR3 length is 14 residues. Germline CDR1 and CDR2: LNHDA and SQIVND (reference sequence). J was trimmed by 5 bases and V by 3 bases; bases with no gene match: 5. The CDR3 coding sequence is TGTGCCAGTAGTATCGCAGCGGGACTAGATACGCAGTATTTT. This encodes CASSIAAGLDTQYF.

V gene TRBV4-1 combines with J gene TRBJ1-1, with D maybe TRBD1 (6 bases). With 0 bases removed from V and 0 bases from J, the gap between germline ends came to 8 bases. The CDR3 runs to 15 residues. Germline-derived CDR1 and CDR2 are MGHRA and YSYEKL. CDR3 nucleotides: TGCGCCAGCAGCCAAGAGGGACACTTGAACACTGAAGCTTTCTTT. Protein: CASSQEGHLNTEAFF.

This chain connects TRBV2 to TRBJ2-5; D is possibly TRBD2 (6 bases). Between the trimmed V and J ends, which lost 11 bases and 5 bases, there was a span of 12 bases. Germline lookup yields CDR1 SNHLY and CDR2 FYNNEI. This CDR3 has 11 residues. The CDR3 bases are TGTGCCGGAGGGGTAGGGGAGACCCAGTACTTC. It specifies CAGGVGETQYF.

CDR3 DNA sequence: TGTGCCAGTAGTATGAGACAGTCCAATGAGCAGTTCTTC. It translates to CASSMRQSNEQFF. V and J are TRBV19 and TRBJ2-1, with a tentative D call TRBD1 (5 bases). Germline CDR1 LNHDA, CDR2 SQIVND (reference sequence). Trimming left V 3 bases short and J 6 bases short, with 9 bases between. This CDR3 contains 13 residues.

The gene calls are TRBV28 and TRBJ2-7; D is perhaps TRBD2 (6 bases). Germline CDR1 reads MDHEN; CDR2 reads SYDVKM. There are 16 residues in the CDR3. V lost 1 base and J 3 bases, leaving 16 bases between the germline ends. CDR3 sequence reads: CASSLLWASEFYEQYF. In nucleotides, the CDR3 is TGTGCCAGCAGTTTATTATGGGCTAGCGAATTCTACGAGCAGTACTTC.

This clone showed up just once. The V and J genes are TRBV6-1 and TRBJ1-2; no reliable D call. Trimming shortened V by 6 bases and J by 4 bases, and 6 bases separated the two germline ends. Germline V gives CDR1 MNHNS, CDR2 SASEGT. This CDR3 has 11 amino acids. The CDR3 coding sequence is TGTGCCAGCAGCCTTCTCTATGGCTACACCTTC. Its translation: CASSLLYGYTF.

This clone was seen once. This chain joins TRBV2 and TRBJ2-1; D is unclear. Germline V gives CDR1 SNHLY, CDR2 FYNNEI. The V end was cut by 8 bases, the J end by 12 bases, with 11 bases between. The CDR3 has 10 residues. The CDR3 here is CASWDSVQFF. The CDR3 coding sequence is TGTGCCAGCTGGGATTCGGTGCAGTTCTTC.

This rearrangement joins TRBV7-2 to TRBJ2-7, with D maybe TRBD2 (5 bases). Between the trimmed V and J ends, which lost 2 bases and 0 bases, there was a span of 11 bases. The CDR3 loop spans 15 amino acids. Germline assignment: CDR1 SGHTA and CDR2 FQGNSA. CDR3 in DNA: TGTGCCAGCAGCTTAAGCGTGGGGAGCTCCTACGAGCAGTACTTC. It translates to CASSLSVGSSYEQYF.

To note about this clone: Relative to the germline gene, one junction end is altered; a read error may explain this. This rearrangement joins TRBV2 to TRBJ1-3; D remains ambiguous. CDR3 size: 16 residues. The germline gives CDR1 SNHLY, CDR2 FYNNEI. The CDR3: CAGSLRPPGRGNTIYF. The CDR3 DNA reads as TGTGCCGGCAGCCTCAGGCCACCAGGAAGGGGAAACACCATATATTTT.

The V gene is TRBV6-6, the J gene TRBJ1-5; 8 bases line up with TRBD1. The CDR3 loop spans 14 amino acids. V dropped 7 bases and J dropped 2; count of bases not matched to a gene: 4. Germline V gene sequence: CDR1 MNHNY, CDR2 SVGAGI (reference sequence). Written as DNA, the CDR3 is TGTGCCAGCACCCAGACAGGGGGCAATCAGCCCCAGCATTTT. Translated: CASTQTGGNQPQHF.

This chain uses TRBV4-1 with TRBJ2-7; 8 positions agree with TRBD2. After removal of 4 bases from V and 3 bases from J, the junction contained 8 bases not matched to a gene. The CDR3 is 15 residues long. Germline CDR1 MGHRA, CDR2 YSYEKL. The CDR3 loop reads CASSLISGIYYEQYF. DNA of the CDR3: TGCGCCAGCAGCCTTATTAGCGGGATCTACTACGAGCAGTACTTC.

This chain joins TRBV28 and TRBJ1-4; D may be TRBD1 (5 bases). Trimming took off 5 bases at V and 7 bases at J, with 17 bases between the two ends. The CDR3 has 15 amino acids. Germline V gives CDR1 MDHEN, CDR2 SYDVKM. CDR3 region: CASSTPQAGSEKLFF. The CDR3 DNA follows: TGTGCCAGCAGTACGCCCCAGGCAGGGAGTGAAAAACTGTTTTTT. Full variable domain (rest looked up from reference TRBV28 and TRBJ1-4): DVKVTQSSRYLVKRTGEKVFLECVQDMDHENMFWYRQDPGLGLRLIYFSYDVKMKEKGDIPEGYSVSREKKERFSLILESASTNQTSMYLCASSTPQAGSEKLFFGSGTQLSVL.

This clone was seen a single time. The V and J genes are TRBV13 and TRBJ1-2, with a tentative D call TRBD1 (5 bases). CDR1 and CDR2 (germline): PRHDT, FYEKMQ (reference sequence). V was cut by 5 bases and J by 8 bases, with 18 bases left in between. This CDR3 has 14 residues. The CDR3 loop is CASSLAASRDGYTF. The DNA for the CDR3 is TGTGCCAGCAGCCTAGCCGCCTCGAGGGACGGCTACACCTTC. Full variable domain (outside the CDR3, taken from reference TRBV13 and TRBJ1-2): AAGVIQSPRHLIKEKRETATLKCYPIPRHDTVYWYQQGPGQDPQFLISFYEKMQSDKGSIPDRFSAQQFSDYHSELNMSSLELGDSALYFCASSLAASRDGYTFGSGTRLTVV.

The chain recombines TRBV27 with TRBJ1-1; 7 nucleotides align to TRBD1. The CDR3 sequence is 13 residues long. Germline lookup yields CDR1 MNHEY and CDR2 SMNVEV (reference sequence). With V trimmed by 5 bases and J by 4 bases, 4 bases remained unmatched. The CDR3: CASSGYRGTEAFF. CDR3 coding DNA: TGTGCCAGCAGTGGATACAGGGGCACTGAAGCTTTCTTT.

This chain links TRBV5-1 with TRBJ2-5; TRBD2 is a possible D gene (6 bases). The germline V gene has CDR1 SGHRS and CDR2 YFSETQ. This CDR3 is 15 amino acids long. Trimming pared 0 bases from V and 5 bases from J, leaving 14 bases between. DNA of the CDR3: TGCGCCAGCAGCTTGGGCGTCGGCGGGGTTGAGACCCAGTACTTC. Translating it yields CASSLGVGGVETQYF.